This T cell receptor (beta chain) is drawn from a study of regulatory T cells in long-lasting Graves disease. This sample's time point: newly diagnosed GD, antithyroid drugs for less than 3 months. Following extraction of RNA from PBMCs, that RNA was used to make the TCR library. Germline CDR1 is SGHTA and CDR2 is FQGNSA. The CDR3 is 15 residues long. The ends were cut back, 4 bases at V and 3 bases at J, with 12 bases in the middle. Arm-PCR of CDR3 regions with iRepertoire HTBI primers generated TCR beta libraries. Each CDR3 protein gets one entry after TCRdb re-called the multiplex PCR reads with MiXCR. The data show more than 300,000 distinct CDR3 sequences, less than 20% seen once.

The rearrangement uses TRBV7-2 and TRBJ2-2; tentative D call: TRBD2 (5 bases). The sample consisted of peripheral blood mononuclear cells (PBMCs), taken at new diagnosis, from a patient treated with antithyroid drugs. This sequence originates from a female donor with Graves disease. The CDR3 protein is CASSSRTRHTGELFF. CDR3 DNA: TGTGCCAGCAGCTCCCGGACTCGACACACCGGGGAGCTGTTTTTT.